This TCR beta chain was sequenced for a study of PD-L1 blockade in urothelial cancer. Study-level information: It was in 2014 that patients started atezolizumab at 1,200 mg intravenously every 3 weeks.

This clone appeared once. This CDR3 is 12 amino acids long. V was clipped by 3 bases and J by 4 bases, with 7 bases between them. Germline loops: CDR1 ENHRY, CDR2 SYGVKD. TCRdb's table, derived via immunoSEQ multiplex PCR, lists solely in-frame clones and lacks some. The sample contains about 80,000 clones, 87% of which appear only once. The V gene is TRBV10-3, the J gene TRBJ2-7; a weak D match, TRBD1 (5 bases). Sequenced material: PBMCs, taken around atezolizumab (anti-PD-L1) treatment. The source is a woman in her sixties or seventies with urothelial cancer. The CDR3 protein is CAISEGAYEQYF. In DNA, the CDR3 is TGTGCCATCAGTGAAGGGGCATACGAGCAGTACTTC.